The next 30 T cell receptor beta chains were all read from a single sample in a study of PD-1 blockade in classical Hodgkin lymphoma. Clones were read by immunoSEQ multiplex PCR, and TCRdb kept only the in-frame ones, dropping some. Here the sample spans about 7,900 clones, approximately 80% being singletons. Specified time point: cycle 4 day 1 (C4D1), after around six weeks of nivolumab. Every single patient, without exception, relapsed after autologous stem cell transplantation, and brentuximab vedotin exposure varied. Source: peripheral blood mononuclear cells (PBMCs), taken before the fourth cycle of nivolumab. The source is a human donor with classical Hodgkin lymphoma.

The chain recombines TRBV28 with TRBJ1-1; possible D gene TRBD1, 6 bases. Trimming left V 2 bases short and J 9 bases short, with 16 bases between. The CDR3 length is 14 residues. Germline lookup yields CDR1 MDHEN and CDR2 SYDVKM. The CDR3: CASSLSFRGRQAFF. CDR3 nucleotides: TGTGCCAGCAGTTTAAGTTTCCGGGGGCGGCAAGCTTTCTTT.

The V and J genes are TRBV28 and TRBJ2-3; D is perhaps TRBD1 (5 bases). Trimming took off 5 bases at V and 3 bases at J, with 21 bases between the two ends. This CDR3 is 17 amino acids long. Per the germline V gene, CDR1 is MDHEN and CDR2 is SYDVKM. CDR3 protein: CASSPRVLLEVTDTQYF. The CDR3 DNA follows: TGTGCCAGCAGTCCCAGGGTTTTGTTAGAAGTTACAGATACGCAGTATTTT. Looking up the rest from reference TRBV28 and TRBJ2-3 gives the full variable domain: DVKVTQSSRYLVKRTGEKVFLECVQDMDHENMFWYRQDPGLGLRLIYFSYDVKMKEKGDIPEGYSVSREKKERFSLILESASTNQTSMYLCASSPRVLLEVTDTQYFGPGTRLTVL.

The chain couples TRBV5-6 to TRBJ2-7; TRBD1 matches 11 bases. V trimming: 3 bases; J trimming: 5 bases; junction bases outside the gene matches: 4. CDR1 and CDR2 (germline): SGHDT, YYEEEE. The CDR3 extends over 14 amino acids. Here the CDR3 reads CASSYGQGANEQYF. The CDR3 nucleotides are TGTGCCAGCAGCTACGGACAGGGGGCAAACGAGCAGTACTTC.

This chain joins TRBV28 and TRBJ2-7, with D unresolved. This CDR3 is 14 amino acids long. Germline V lookup: CDR1 MDHEN, CDR2 SYDVKM. Trimming stripped 6 bases from V and 9 bases from J, with 21 bases between. CDR3 DNA: TGTGCCAGCAGCCTCCGCACGGGCCCTTACACGCAGTACTTC. It yields the protein CASSLRTGPYTQYF.

The sample holds one count of this clone. This sequence joins TRBV5-1 and TRBJ1-6, with D uncertain. Germline assignment: CDR1 SGHRS and CDR2 YFSETQ. The CDR3 spans 14 residues. Trimming took 2 bases from V and 7 from J, leaving 10 bases between them. CDR3 region: CASSFLPDNSPLHF. For the CDR3, the DNA is TGCGCCAGCAGCTTTCTTCCGGACAATTCACCCCTCCACTTT.

This clone appeared a few times. Other nucleotide sequences in the sample specify the same CDR3. This chain connects TRBV28 to TRBJ1-5; TRBD1 matches at 9 bases. The CDR3 spans 17 residues. J gave up 7 bases and V 1 base, and 11 bases lay outside the gene matches. CDR1 and CDR2 from the germline V gene are MDHEN and SYDVKM. In nucleotides, the CDR3 is TGTGCCAGCAGTTTATATGGGGGGACAGGGTTTGAACAGCCCCAGCATTTT. It yields the protein CASSLYGGTGFEQPQHF.

The V gene is TRBV30, the J gene TRBJ2-4, with TRBD1 matching over 12 bases. V shed 1 base and J 3 bases; nucleotides not matched to a gene: 4. The CDR3 runs 16 residues. In germline, CDR1 is GTSNPN, CDR2 SVGIG (reference sequence). CDR3 nucleotides: TGTGCCTGGAGTGCCGGGGACAGGGGGCGCAAAAACATTCAGTACTTC. It yields the protein CAWSAGDRGRKNIQYF.

By sample share, this clone is medium-sized. The chain uses TRBV28 and TRBJ2-2; 10 bases line up with TRBD1. Trimming removed 3 bases from V and 8 bases from J; junction bases left unmatched: 6. CDR1 MDHEN and CDR2 SYDVKM come from the germline V gene. The CDR3 contains 15 residues. For the CDR3, the DNA is TGTGCCAGCAGTTTTGTCCGGGACAGGGGAGGGGAGCTGTTTTTT. This translates into CASSFVRDRGGELFF. Supplemented by reference TRBV28 and TRBJ2-2, the full variable domain reads DVKVTQSSRYLVKRTGEKVFLECVQDMDHENMFWYRQDPGLGLRLIYFSYDVKMKEKGDIPEGYSVSREKKERFSLILESASTNQTSMYLCASSFVRDRGGELFFGEGSRLTVL.

J is TRBJ2-1 and V is TRBV5-6; 9 nucleotides agree with TRBD1. The CDR3 runs 15 residues. Germline CDR1 and CDR2: SGHDT and YYEEEE. V was clipped by 4 bases and J by 8 bases; unmatched bases: 10. The CDR3: CASSGDRVALDEQFF. The CDR3 coding sequence is TGTGCCAGCAGCGGGGACAGGGTTGCCCTGGATGAGCAGTTCTTC.

The rearrangement joins TRBV2 to TRBJ1-1; D is ambiguous. This CDR3 has 13 residues. V shed 4 bases and J shed 5 bases, with 11 bases lying between them. In germline, CDR1 is SNHLY, CDR2 FYNNEI. The CDR3 reads CASSVGSTTEAFF. CDR3 nucleotide sequence: TGTGCCAGCAGTGTGGGGTCGACGACTGAAGCTTTCTTT.

The chain combines TRBV6-1 with TRBJ2-7; D perhaps matches TRBD1 (6 bases). V was pared by 8 bases and J by 2 bases, with 10 bases between. Germline V gene data show CDR1 as MNHNS and CDR2 as SASEGT. There are 12 residues in the CDR3. The CDR3 sequence: CASSGATYEQYF. The DNA for the CDR3 is TGTGCCAGCTCAGGGGCAACCTACGAGCAGTACTTC.

The V and J genes are TRBV28 and TRBJ1-6; D unclear. Per the germline V gene, CDR1 is MDHEN and CDR2 is SYDVKM. This CDR3 region has 15 residues. V was clipped by 2 bases and J by 7 bases, with 12 bases between them. The CDR3 sequence is CASSLPLVGNSPLHF. CDR3 bases: TGTGCCAGCAGTTTACCTCTAGTAGGGAATTCACCCCTCCACTTT.

The rearrangement links TRBV5-4 to TRBJ2-5, with 9 bases aligning to TRBD2. The length of the CDR3 is 19 residues. After removal of 0 bases from V and 4 bases from J, the junction contained 16 bases not matched to a gene. The germline V gene encodes CDR1 SGHNT and CDR2 YYREEE (reference sequence). In DNA, the CDR3 is TGTGCCAGCAGCTTGGCCAAATCGGGAGCGGGAGGAATGAGAGAGACCCAGTACTTC. Its translation: CASSLAKSGAGGMRETQYF.

A remark on this clone: The DNA is left out, because the CDR3 cannot be placed on it with certainty; the CDR3 is given as TCRdb lists it. The chain carries TRBV21-1 and TRBJ2-1; the table's D gene call, TRBD2, was not cross checked with the DNA. TRBV21-1 is tagged as a pseudogene. A total of 17 residues make up the CDR3, ends included. This CDR3 reads CASSKKFGSGINNEQFF.

V gene TRBV5-1 combines with J gene TRBJ2-1, with a tentative D call TRBD2 (6 bases). V dropped 4 bases and J dropped 5 bases, with 16 bases sitting between them. The CDR3 extends over 15 amino acids. Germline values: CDR1 SGHRS, CDR2 YFSETQ. CDR3 DNA: TGCGCCAGCAGCCCACTAGCAGGGATAAACAATGAGCAGTTCTTC. It specifies CASSPLAGINNEQFF.

The V call is TRBV4-3, the J call TRBJ1-6; a possible D gene is TRBD1 (5 bases). The CDR3 totals 15 residues. Germline CDR1 reads LGHNA; CDR2 reads YSLEER. The germline V and J ends were trimmed by 0 bases and 8 bases, with 11 bases remaining between them. In DNA form, the CDR3 reads TGCGCCAGCAGCCAAGATATCGGGACGGATTCACCCCTCCACTTT. It yields the protein CASSQDIGTDSPLHF.

Here the CDR3 DNA reads TGCGCCAGCAGCCAAGACCGCGGGGGAGAAAAACTGTTTTTT. It translates to CASSQDRGGEKLFF. The J gene is TRBJ1-4, the V gene TRBV4-1, with a weak D call TRBD1 (5 bases). CDR1 and CDR2 (germline): MGHRA, YSYEKL. This CDR3 has 14 amino acids. V was pared by 0 bases and J by 8 bases, with 10 bases between.

CDR3 bases: TGTGCCAGCAGCGCCCAGAGACCCGGTACGCAGTATTTT. This codes for CASSAQRPGTQYF. This chain uses TRBV9 with TRBJ2-3; D not resolved. Trimming took off 3 bases at V and 8 bases at J, with 13 bases between the two ends. Germline loops: CDR1 SGDLS, CDR2 YYNGEE. The CDR3 contains 13 residues. Full variable domain (outside the CDR3, taken from reference TRBV9 and TRBJ2-3): DSGVTQTPKHLITATGQRVTLRCSPRSGDLSVYWYQQSLDQGLQFLIQYYNGEERAKGNILERFSAQQFPDLHSELNLSSLELGDSALYFCASSAQRPGTQYFGPGTRLTVL.

V and J are TRBV6-6 and TRBJ2-5; 8 positions agree with TRBD2. Germline-derived CDR1 and CDR2 are MNHNY and SVGAGI (reference sequence). The CDR3 runs to 13 residues. V was pared by 5 bases and J by 4 bases, with 3 bases of the junction left unmatched. The CDR3 loop reads CASSAGRGETQYF. The DNA for the CDR3 is TGTGCCAGCAGTGCCGGGAGGGGAGAGACCCAGTACTTC.

V and J are TRBV23-1 and TRBJ1-1; 11 nucleotides match TRBD1. TRBV23-1 falls under the ORF class, with uncertain function. V shed 0 bases, J shed 1 base, and the junction held 13 bases outside the gene matches. The CDR3 contains 20 residues. In DNA form, the CDR3 reads TGCGCCAGCAGTCAATCGGAGATGCAGCCGGGACAGGGGGGGAACACTGAAGCTTTCTTT. It is translated as CASSQSEMQPGQGGNTEAFF.

The sample holds a few counts of this clone. The rearrangement links TRBV11-2 to TRBJ2-1; 10 bases line up with TRBD2. With 5 bases clipped from V and 5 bases from J, the junction kept 9 bases outside the gene matches. Germline V gene data show CDR1 as SGHAT and CDR2 as FQNNGV. CDR3 length equals 16 residues. CDR3 nucleotide sequence: TGTGCCAGCAGCAAAGGGAACCTAGCGGGGGACAATGAGCAGTTCTTC. Translation: CASSKGNLAGDNEQFF. Full variable domain (rest looked up from reference TRBV11-2 and TRBJ2-1): EAGVAQSPRYKIIEKRQSVAFWCNPISGHATLYWYQQILGQGPKLLIQFQNNGVVDDSQLPKDRFSAERLKGVDSTLKIQPAKLEDSAVYLCASSKGNLAGDNEQFFGPGTRLTVL.

This clone was picked up a small number of times. The chain employs TRBV5-4 and TRBJ1-1; no clear D. Per germline, CDR1 SGHNT and CDR2 YYREEE (reference sequence). Trimming removed 4 bases from V and 3 bases from J, with 10 bases in between. The CDR3 has 13 amino acids. CDR3 sequence (DNA): TGTGCCAGCAGCCCCAATCCGGACACTGAAGCTTTCTTT. Translated: CASSPNPDTEAFF. Looking up the rest from reference TRBV5-4 and TRBJ1-1 gives the full variable domain: ETGVTQSPTHLIKTRGQQVTLRCSSQSGHNTVSWYQQALGQGPQFIFQYYREEENGRGNFPPRFSGLQFPNYSSELNVNALELDDSALYLCASSPNPDTEAFFGQGTRLTVV.

The rearrangement joins TRBV6-5 to TRBJ2-4; TRBD1 or TRBD2 may be the D gene (5 bases each). Germline CDR1 MNHEY, CDR2 SVGAGI. This CDR3 region has 13 residues. V was cut by 7 bases and J by 8 bases, with 15 bases left in between. The CDR3 region has the DNA TGTGCCAGCACCGGGACCCTAGGGGACATTCAGTACTTC. Protein: CASTGTLGDIQYF.

The chain carries TRBV11-2 and TRBJ1-2; 7 bases are shared with TRBD1. The CDR3 spans 15 residues. With V trimmed by 5 bases and J by 5 bases, 11 bases remained unmatched. Per the germline V gene, CDR1 is SGHAT and CDR2 is FQNNGV. CDR3 amino acids: CASSQSGTVRYGYTF. As DNA, the CDR3 is TGTGCCAGCAGCCAGTCCGGGACAGTTAGATATGGCTACACCTTC.

V gene TRBV4-1 combines with J gene TRBJ2-7; TRBD2 agrees at 13 bases. Germline V gene sequence: CDR1 MGHRA, CDR2 YSYEKL. V lost 3 bases to trimming and J lost 0 bases; unmatched junction nucleotides: 14. The CDR3 extends over 20 amino acids. CDR3 nucleotides: TGCGCCAGCAGCCACCCTACCGGGACTAGCGGGGCCATGAGCTCCTACGAGCAGTACTTC. Protein product: CASSHPTGTSGAMSSYEQYF.

This chain connects TRBV18 to TRBJ1-1; TRBD1 is a possible D gene (5 bases). The CDR3 sequence is 15 residues long. In germline, CDR1 is KGHSH, CDR2 LQKENI. The V end was cut by 4 bases, the J end by 3 bases, with 15 bases between. The DNA of the CDR3 is TGTGCCAGCTCACAGGGACGCCCCAGAGACACTGAAGCTTTCTTT. Protein: CASSQGRPRDTEAFF.

The chain couples TRBV7-8 to TRBJ2-2; D may correspond to TRBD1 or TRBD2 (5 bases each). The V end lost 6 bases, the J end lost 1 base, and 15 bases lay between the germline ends. CDR1 and CDR2 (germline): SGHVS, FQNEAQ. This CDR3 comprises 16 residues. The CDR3 reads CASSPGFGENTGELFF. DNA for the CDR3: TGTGCCAGCAGTCCAGGGTTCGGGGAGAACACCGGGGAGCTGTTTTTT.

CDR3 in amino acids: CASSSGEYEQYF. The CDR3 coding sequence is TGTGCCAGCAGCTCAGGGGAATACGAGCAGTACTTC. The chain employs TRBV7-2 and TRBJ2-7; D is possibly TRBD1 (6 bases). Between the trimmed V and J ends, which lost 4 bases and 4 bases, there was a span of 8 bases. The CDR3 loop spans 12 amino acids. Germline V CDR1 and CDR2: SGHTA, FQGNSA.

The chain is built from TRBV19 and TRBJ2-1; 10 bases map to TRBD2. The CDR3 runs 15 residues. J gave up 6 bases and V 7 bases, and 9 bases lay outside the gene matches. CDR1 is LNHDA and CDR2 is SQIVND in the germline V gene (reference sequence). The CDR3 DNA reads TGTGCCAGTATTGCCTTAGCGGGGGGCTCCAATGAGCAGTTCTTC. This translates into CASIALAGGSNEQFF.

V usage is TRBV19 and J usage is TRBJ1-1; D is possibly TRBD1 (6 bases). V was trimmed by 10 bases and J by 3 bases, leaving 15 bases between them. The CDR3 contains 13 residues. In germline, CDR1 is LNHDA, CDR2 SQIVND (reference sequence). The CDR3 DNA is TGTGCCACCACTCAGGGGAGGGACACTGAAGCTTTCTTT. Amino acid sequence: CATTQGRDTEAFF.